Described below is a single T cell receptor beta chain sequence and its context. The antigen remains undetermined. The data stem from a study of human T cells and chemical hapten exposure. Whole-study findings and limits: Every donor had alopecia, and their immune response may therefore differ from healthy people's.

Per the germline V gene, CDR1 is MGHDK and CDR2 is SYGVNS. The V segment lost 0 bases and the J segment 3 bases; nucleotides outside the gene matches: 4. The CDR3 has 15 residues. The library tagged individual cDNA molecules with unique molecular identifiers. Original analysis: Samples contained a median of roughly 96,000 TCRs, with a range of roughly 20,000 to 750,000. TCRdb processed the RACE reads anew with MiXCR; each CDR3 protein has one entry. The V and J calls and clone size come from TCRdb's table, not from the authors' own analysis. The sample records approximately 180,000 distinct CDR3 sequences, 25% to 35% being singletons. The time point here: pre-sensitization, week 0. Treatment indicated: therapeutic diphenylcyclopropenone sensitization with weekly scalp DPC. Only after blood had been drawn was each patch test applied.

V usage is TRBV25-1 and J usage is TRBJ2-5; 7 bases align to TRBD2. This receptor was obtained from a young woman with alopecia areata. Some clones in this sample may be carry-over from other donors' samples. The specimen was whole blood, collected in connection with sensitization to the hapten diphenylcyclopropenone (DPC). The CDR3 DNA sequence: TGTGCCAGCAGTGAATATTCGGCGGGAGAAGAGACCCAGTACTTC. The encoded protein is CASSEYSAGEETQYF.